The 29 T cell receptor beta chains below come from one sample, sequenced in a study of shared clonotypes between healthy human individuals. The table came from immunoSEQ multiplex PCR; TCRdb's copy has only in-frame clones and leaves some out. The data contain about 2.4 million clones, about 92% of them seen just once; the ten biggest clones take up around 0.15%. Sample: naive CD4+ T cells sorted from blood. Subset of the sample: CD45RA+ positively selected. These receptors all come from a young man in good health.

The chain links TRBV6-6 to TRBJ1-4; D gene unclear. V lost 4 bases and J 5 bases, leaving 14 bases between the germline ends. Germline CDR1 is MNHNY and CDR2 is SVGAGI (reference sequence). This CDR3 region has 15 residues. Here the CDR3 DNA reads TGTGCCAGCAGTTCATACACGGAACCCAATGAAAAACTGTTTTTT. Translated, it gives CASSSYTEPNEKLFF.

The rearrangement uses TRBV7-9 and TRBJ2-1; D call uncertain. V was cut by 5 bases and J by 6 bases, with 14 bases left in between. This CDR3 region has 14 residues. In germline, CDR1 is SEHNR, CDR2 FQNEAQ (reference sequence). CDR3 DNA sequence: TGTGCCAGCAGCAATACCCCACTACTCAATGAGCAGTTCTTC. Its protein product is CASSNTPLLNEQFF.

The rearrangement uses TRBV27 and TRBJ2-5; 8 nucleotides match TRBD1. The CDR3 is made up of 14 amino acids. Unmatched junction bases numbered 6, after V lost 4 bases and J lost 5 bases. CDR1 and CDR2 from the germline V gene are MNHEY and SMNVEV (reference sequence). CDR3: CASSYGTGRETQYF. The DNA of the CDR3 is TGTGCCAGCAGTTACGGGACAGGTCGGGAGACCCAGTACTTC.

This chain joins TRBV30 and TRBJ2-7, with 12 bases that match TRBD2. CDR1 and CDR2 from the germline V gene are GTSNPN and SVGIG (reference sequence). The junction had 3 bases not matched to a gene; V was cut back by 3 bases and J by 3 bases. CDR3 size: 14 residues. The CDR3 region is CAWRLAGGGYEQYF. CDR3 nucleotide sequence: TGTGCCTGGAGACTAGCGGGGGGAGGCTACGAGCAGTACTTC.

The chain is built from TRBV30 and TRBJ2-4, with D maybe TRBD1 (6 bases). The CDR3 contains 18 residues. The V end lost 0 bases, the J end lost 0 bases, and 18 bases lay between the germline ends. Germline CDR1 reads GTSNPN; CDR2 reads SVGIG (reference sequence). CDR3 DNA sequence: TGTGCCTGGAGTGTATTAAGGGGCAGGGGAGTAGCCAAAAACATTCAGTACTTC. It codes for CAWSVLRGRGVAKNIQYF. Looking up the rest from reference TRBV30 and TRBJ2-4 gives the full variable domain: SQTIHQWPATLVQPVGSPLSLECTVEGTSNPNLYWYRQAAGRGLQLLFYSVGIGQISSEVPQNLSASRPQDRQFILSSKKLLLSDSGFYLCAWSVLRGRGVAKNIQYFGAGTRLSVL.

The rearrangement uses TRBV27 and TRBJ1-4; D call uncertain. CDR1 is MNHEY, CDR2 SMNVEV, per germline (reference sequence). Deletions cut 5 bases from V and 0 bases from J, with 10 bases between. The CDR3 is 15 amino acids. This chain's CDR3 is CASSPQVATNEKLFF. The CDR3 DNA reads TGTGCCAGCAGTCCCCAGGTGGCAACTAATGAAAAACTGTTTTTT.

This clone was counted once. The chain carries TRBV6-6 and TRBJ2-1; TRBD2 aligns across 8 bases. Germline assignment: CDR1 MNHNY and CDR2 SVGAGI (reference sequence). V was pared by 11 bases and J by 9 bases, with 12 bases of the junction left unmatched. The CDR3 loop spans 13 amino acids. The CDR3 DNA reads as TGTGCCTCGGCAGAAGATAGCGGGGCTGAGCAGTTCTTC. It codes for CASAEDSGAEQFF.

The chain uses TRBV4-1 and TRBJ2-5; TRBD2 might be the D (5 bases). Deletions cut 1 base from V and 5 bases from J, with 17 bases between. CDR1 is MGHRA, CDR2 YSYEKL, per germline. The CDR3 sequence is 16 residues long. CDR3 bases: TGCGCCAGCAGCCAAGTGCTAGCTCGGAGGACGGAGACCCAGTACTTC. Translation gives CASSQVLARRTETQYF.

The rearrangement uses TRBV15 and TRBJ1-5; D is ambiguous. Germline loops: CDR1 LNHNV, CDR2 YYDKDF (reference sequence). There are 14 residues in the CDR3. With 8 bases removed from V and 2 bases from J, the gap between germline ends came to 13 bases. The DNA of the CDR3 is TGTGCCACCGCCATGGGTGATGGCAATCAGCCCCAGCATTTT. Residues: CATAMGDGNQPQHF.

In nucleotides, the CDR3 is TGTGCCTGGAGTCCATTAGCGGGAGCGACAGATACGCAGTATTTT. Protein product: CAWSPLAGATDTQYF. The chain employs TRBV30 and TRBJ2-3; 9 nucleotides align to TRBD2. The germline V gene encodes CDR1 GTSNPN and CDR2 SVGIG (reference sequence). Unmatched junction bases numbered 6, after V lost 2 bases and J lost 3 bases. The CDR3 is made up of 15 amino acids.

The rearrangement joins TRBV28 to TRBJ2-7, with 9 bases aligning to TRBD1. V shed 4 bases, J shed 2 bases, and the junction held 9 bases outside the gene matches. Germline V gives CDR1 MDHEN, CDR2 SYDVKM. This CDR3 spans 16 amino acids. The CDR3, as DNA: TGTGCCAGCAGTTCACCTGGGACAGGGCTCACCTACGAGCAGTACTTC. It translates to CASSSPGTGLTYEQYF.

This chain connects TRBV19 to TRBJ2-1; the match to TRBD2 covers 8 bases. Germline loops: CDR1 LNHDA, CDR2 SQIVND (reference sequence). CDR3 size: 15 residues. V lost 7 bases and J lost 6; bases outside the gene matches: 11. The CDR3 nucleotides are TGTGCCAGTACCCGGCGGGGGGAAGGGGGCAATGAGCAGTTCTTC. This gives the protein CASTRRGEGGNEQFF.

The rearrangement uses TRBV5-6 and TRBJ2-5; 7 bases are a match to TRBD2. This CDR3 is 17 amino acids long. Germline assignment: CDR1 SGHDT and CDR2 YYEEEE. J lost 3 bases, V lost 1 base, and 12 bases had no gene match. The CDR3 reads CASSLRGGGDQKETQYF. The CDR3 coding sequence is TGTGCCAGCAGCTTGCGCGGCGGGGGAGACCAAAAAGAGACCCAGTACTTC.

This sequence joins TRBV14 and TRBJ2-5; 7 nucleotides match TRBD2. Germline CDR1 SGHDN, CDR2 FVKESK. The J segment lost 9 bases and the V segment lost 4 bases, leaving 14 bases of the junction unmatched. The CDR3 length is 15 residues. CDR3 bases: TGTGCCAGCAGCCGGTCGCTAGCGGAGTCCTGGCCCCAGTACTTC. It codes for CASSRSLAESWPQYF. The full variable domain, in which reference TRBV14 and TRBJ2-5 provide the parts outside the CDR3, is EAGVTQFPSHSVIEKGQTVTLRCDPISGHDNLYWYRRVMGKEIKFLLHFVKESKQDESGMPNNRFLAERTGGTYSTLKVQPAELEDSGVYFCASSRSLAESWPQYFGPGTRLLVL.

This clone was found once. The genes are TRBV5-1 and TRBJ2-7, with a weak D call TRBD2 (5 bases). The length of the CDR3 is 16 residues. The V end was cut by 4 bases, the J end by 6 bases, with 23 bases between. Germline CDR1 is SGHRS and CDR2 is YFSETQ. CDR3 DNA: TGCGCCAGCAGCAAAGGAGGAGCGGCCCCCTCGGGCGAGCAGTACTTC. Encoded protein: CASSKGGAAPSGEQYF.

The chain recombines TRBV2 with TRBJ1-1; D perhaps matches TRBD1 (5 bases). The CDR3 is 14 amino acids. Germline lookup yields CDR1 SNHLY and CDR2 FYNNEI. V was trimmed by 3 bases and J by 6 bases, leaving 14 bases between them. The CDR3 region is CASSEPGTWAEAFF. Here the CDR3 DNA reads TGTGCCAGCAGTGAGCCAGGGACTTGGGCTGAAGCTTTCTTT.

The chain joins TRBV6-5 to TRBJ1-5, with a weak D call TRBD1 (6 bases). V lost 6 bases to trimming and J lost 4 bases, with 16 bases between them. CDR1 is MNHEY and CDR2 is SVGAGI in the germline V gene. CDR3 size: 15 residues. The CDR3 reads CASRPSGTPNQPQHF. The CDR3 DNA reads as TGTGCCAGCAGACCGTCCGGGACACCTAATCAGCCCCAGCATTTT.

CDR3 region: CASSTQGQGTEAFF. CDR3 bases: TGTGCCAGCTCAACTCAGGGCCAGGGTACTGAAGCTTTCTTT. The chain links TRBV18 to TRBJ1-1, with D perhaps matching TRBD1 (5 bases). CDR3 size: 14 residues. CDR1 is KGHSH and CDR2 is LQKENI in the germline V gene. V lost 5 bases and J 5 bases, leaving 15 bases between the germline ends.

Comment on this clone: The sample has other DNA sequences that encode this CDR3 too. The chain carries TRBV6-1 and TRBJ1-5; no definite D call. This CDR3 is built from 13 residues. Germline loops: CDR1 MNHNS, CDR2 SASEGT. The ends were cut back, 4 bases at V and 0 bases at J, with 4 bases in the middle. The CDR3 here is CASSAGSNQPQHF. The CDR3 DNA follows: TGTGCCAGCAGTGCCGGTAGCAATCAGCCCCAGCATTTT.

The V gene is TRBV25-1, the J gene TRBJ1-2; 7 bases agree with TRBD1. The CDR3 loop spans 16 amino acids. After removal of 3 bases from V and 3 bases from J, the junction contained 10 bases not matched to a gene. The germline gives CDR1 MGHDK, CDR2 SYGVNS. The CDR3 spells CASSDQTGGGDYGYTF. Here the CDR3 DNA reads TGTGCCAGCAGTGATCAAACGGGAGGGGGCGACTATGGCTACACCTTC.

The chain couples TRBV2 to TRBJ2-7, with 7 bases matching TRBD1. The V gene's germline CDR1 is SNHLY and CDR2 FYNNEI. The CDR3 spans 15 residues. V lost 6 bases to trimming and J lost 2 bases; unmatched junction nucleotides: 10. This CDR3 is CASRNIATGPYEQYF. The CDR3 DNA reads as TGTGCCAGCAGGAACATCGCGACAGGGCCCTACGAGCAGTACTTC.

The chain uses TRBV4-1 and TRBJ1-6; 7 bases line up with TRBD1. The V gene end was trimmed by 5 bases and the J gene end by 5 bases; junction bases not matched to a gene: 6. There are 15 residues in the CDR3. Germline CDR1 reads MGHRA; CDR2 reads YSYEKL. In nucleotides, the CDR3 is TGCGCCAGCAGCGACCGGGACAGCCATAATTCACCCCTCCACTTT. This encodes CASSDRDSHNSPLHF.

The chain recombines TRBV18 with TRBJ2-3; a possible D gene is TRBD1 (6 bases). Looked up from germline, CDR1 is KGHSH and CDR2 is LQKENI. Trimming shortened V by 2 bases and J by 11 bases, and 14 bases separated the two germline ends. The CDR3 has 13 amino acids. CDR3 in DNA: TGTGCCAGCTCACCAGACCGACAGGCCGGGCAGTATTTT. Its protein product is CASSPDRQAGQYF. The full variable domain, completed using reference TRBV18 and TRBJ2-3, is NAGVMQNPRHLVRRRGQEARLRCSPMKGHSHVYWYRQLPEEGLKFMVYLQKENIIDESGMPKERFSAEFPKEGPSILRIQQVVRGDSAAYFCASSPDRQAGQYFGPGTRLTVL.

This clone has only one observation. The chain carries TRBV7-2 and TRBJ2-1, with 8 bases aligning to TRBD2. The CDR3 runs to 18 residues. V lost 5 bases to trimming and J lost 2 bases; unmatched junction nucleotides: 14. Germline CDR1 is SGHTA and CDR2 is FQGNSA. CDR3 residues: CASSTPGGGSPPYNEQFF. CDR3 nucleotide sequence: TGTGCCAGCAGCACCCCGGGCGGGGGGTCCCCCCCCTACAATGAGCAGTTCTTC.

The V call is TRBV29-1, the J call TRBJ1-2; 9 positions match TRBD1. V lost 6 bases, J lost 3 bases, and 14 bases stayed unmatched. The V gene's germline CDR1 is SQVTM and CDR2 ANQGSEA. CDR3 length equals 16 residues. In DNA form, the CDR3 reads TGCAGCGTCGCAAAGACCGACAGGGGGAGAGACTATGGCTACACCTTC. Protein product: CSVAKTDRGRDYGYTF.

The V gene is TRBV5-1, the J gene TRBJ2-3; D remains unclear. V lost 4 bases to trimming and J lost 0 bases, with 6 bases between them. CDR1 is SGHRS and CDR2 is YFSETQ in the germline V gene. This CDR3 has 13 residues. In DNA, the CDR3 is TGCGCCAGCAGCGAGGCTAGCACAGATACGCAGTATTTT. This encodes CASSEASTDTQYF.

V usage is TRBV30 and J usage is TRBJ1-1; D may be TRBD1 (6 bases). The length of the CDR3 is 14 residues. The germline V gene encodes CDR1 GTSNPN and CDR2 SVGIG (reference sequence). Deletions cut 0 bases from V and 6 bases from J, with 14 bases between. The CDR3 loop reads CAWSVGGGAAEAFF. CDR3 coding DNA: TGTGCCTGGAGTGTAGGAGGGGGGGCGGCTGAAGCTTTCTTT.

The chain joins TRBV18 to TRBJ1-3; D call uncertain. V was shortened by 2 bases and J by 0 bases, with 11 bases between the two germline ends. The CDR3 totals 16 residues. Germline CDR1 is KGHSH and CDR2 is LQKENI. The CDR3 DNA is TGTGCCAGCTCACCAACCGGGAGTTTCTCTGGAAACACCATATATTTT. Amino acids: CASSPTGSFSGNTIYF.

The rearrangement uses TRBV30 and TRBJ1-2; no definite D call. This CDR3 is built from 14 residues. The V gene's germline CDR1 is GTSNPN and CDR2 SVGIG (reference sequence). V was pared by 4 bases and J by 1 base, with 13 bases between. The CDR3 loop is CAWNREGNNYGYTF. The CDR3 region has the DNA TGTGCCTGGAACCGGGAAGGGAATAACTATGGCTACACCTTC. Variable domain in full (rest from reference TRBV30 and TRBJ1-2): SQTIHQWPATLVQPVGSPLSLECTVEGTSNPNLYWYRQAAGRGLQLLFYSVGIGQISSEVPQNLSASRPQDRQFILSSKKLLLSDSGFYLCAWNREGNNYGYTFGSGTRLTVV.